This T cell receptor beta chain originates from a study of blood T cell repertoires in COVID-19. The data were produced by immunoSEQ multiplex PCR, yet TCRdb's version contains in-frame clones alone and is incomplete. The repertoire has about 200,000 clones, 82% of them found once; the top ten carry around 11%. V trimming: 1 base; J trimming: 2 bases; junction bases outside the gene matches: 11. The CDR3 is 19 amino acids. CDR1 LGHNA and CDR2 YSLEER come from the germline V gene. Specimen: PBMCs or T cells enriched from blood (not recorded which). The sequence was obtained from a man between 35 and 55 years old who had recovered from COVID-19. The chain carries TRBV4-3 and TRBJ2-3; TRBD2 matches 11 bases. CDR3 bases: TGCGCCAGCAGCCAAGCTCACCTAGCGGGAGGTCTTCCCACAGATACGCAGTATTTT. It translates to CASSQAHLAGGLPTDTQYF.